These 25 T cell receptor beta chains share one sample of origin, sequenced in a study of beta chain features in type 1 diabetes. What was sequenced were expressed TCRB transcripts, since all of the isolated RNA had been reverse transcribed. Libraries were prepared by immunoSEQ multiplex PCR; TCRdb keeps only in-frame clonotypes and omits some of them. The table has hundreds of thousands of clones, over 12% seen once; the top ten hold less than 0.04%. Regarding the study as a whole: Moderate yet significant TCRB CDR3 shortening was seen in Type 1 diabetes patients in all four CD4+ subsets.

These TCRs' antigens remain unknown. Sequencing input: naive CD4+ T cells from blood. All receptors come from a man aged 18 to 29 with type 1 diabetes.

This clone was found a few times. J is TRBJ1-6 and V is TRBV2; D is possibly TRBD1 (5 bases). V was shortened by 1 base and J by 13 bases, with 11 bases between the two germline ends. Germline assignment: CDR1 SNHLY and CDR2 FYNNEI. This CDR3 is 13 amino acids long. In nucleotides, the CDR3 is TGTGCCAGCAGTGAAGGGAGCGGGACCCCCCTCCACTTT. Translated: CASSEGSGTPLHF.

A few counts support this clone. This chain uses TRBV15 with TRBJ2-7, with D perhaps matching TRBD1 (5 bases). Looked up from germline, CDR1 is LNHNV and CDR2 is YYDKDF (reference sequence). CDR3 length equals 14 residues. Trimming cost V 0 bases and J 2 bases, with 8 bases left between them. CDR3 sequence reads: CATSRDQGAYEQYF. The CDR3 nucleotides read TGTGCCACCAGCAGAGATCAAGGGGCCTACGAGCAGTACTTC. Complete variable domain (other parts from reference TRBV15 and TRBJ2-7): DAMVIQNPRYQVTQFGKPVTLSCSQTLNHNVMYWYQQKSSQAPKLLFHYYDKDFNNEADTPDNFQSRRPNTSFCFLDIRSPGLGDTAMYLCATSRDQGAYEQYFGPGTRLTVT.

On this clone: Other DNA sequences within the sample encode an identical CDR3. The V call is TRBV5-1, the J call TRBJ2-5, with D possibly TRBD1 on 5 matching bases. In germline, CDR1 is SGHRS, CDR2 YFSETQ. The CDR3 spans 14 residues. Between the trimmed V and J ends, which lost 3 bases and 1 base, there was a span of 10 bases. The CDR3 nucleotides read TGCGCCAGCAGCTCCACAGGCAGCCAAGAGACCCAGTACTTC. This codes for CASSSTGSQETQYF. The whole variable domain, remainder taken from reference TRBV5-1 and TRBJ2-5, is KAGVTQTPRYLIKTRGQQVTLSCSPISGHRSVSWYQQTPGQGLQFLFEYFSETQRNKGNFPGRFSGRQFSNSRSEMNVSTLELGDSALYLCASSSTGSQETQYFGPGTRLLVL.

This chain links TRBV25-1 with TRBJ2-5, with D possibly being TRBD1 (6 bases). In germline, CDR1 is MGHDK, CDR2 SYGVNS. This CDR3 comprises 14 residues. The V end was cut by 5 bases, the J end by 5 bases, with 15 bases between. CDR3 coding DNA: TGTGCCAGCAGTACGCGGTGGCAGGGGGAGACCCAGTACTTC. This sequence encodes CASSTRWQGETQYF.

This chain links TRBV11-2 with TRBJ2-7; TRBD1 is a possible D gene (6 bases). This CDR3 is built from 17 residues. Deletions cut 1 base from V and 0 bases from J, with 16 bases between. In germline, CDR1 is SGHAT, CDR2 FQNNGV. The CDR3: CASSLAPQGRSSYEQYF. As DNA, the CDR3 is TGTGCCAGCAGCTTAGCGCCACAGGGCCGAAGCTCCTACGAGCAGTACTTC.

The CDR3 nucleotides read TGCAGCGTTGATAAGGAGTATGGCTACACCTTC. This gives the protein CSVDKEYGYTF. The rearrangement uses TRBV29-1 and TRBJ1-2; unclear D gene. The V end lost 3 bases, the J end lost 5 bases, and 7 bases lay between the germline ends. The CDR3 covers 11 residues. Germline CDR1 SQVTM, CDR2 ANQGSEA.

This clone showed up just a few times. This rearrangement joins TRBV18 to TRBJ2-4; 11 bases agree with TRBD2. The CDR3 has 16 amino acids. The V segment lost 2 bases and the J segment 5 bases; nucleotides outside the gene matches: 5. The germline gives CDR1 KGHSH, CDR2 LQKENI. Here the CDR3 reads CASSPFTSGSQNIQYF. As DNA, the CDR3 is TGTGCCAGCTCACCATTTACTAGCGGGAGCCAAAACATTCAGTACTTC.

This clone was found a few times. The chain combines TRBV2 with TRBJ2-1, with D unclear. This CDR3 has 14 amino acids. Trimming removed 6 bases from V and 7 bases from J, with 16 bases in between. Germline V gives CDR1 SNHLY, CDR2 FYNNEI. CDR3 nucleotides: TGTGCCAGCAGAGTACACGGCCTAGGGAATGAGCAGTTCTTC. Translating gives CASRVHGLGNEQFF.

The chain links TRBV5-1 to TRBJ1-1; no firm D call. Germline CDR1 SGHRS, CDR2 YFSETQ. The length of the CDR3 is 15 residues. V was clipped by 0 bases and J by 0 bases, with 9 bases between them. Here the CDR3 reads CASSLEWRLNTEAFF. The CDR3 bases are TGCGCCAGCAGCTTGGAGTGGAGGTTGAACACTGAAGCTTTCTTT.

V and J are TRBV13 and TRBJ1-2, with a tentative D call TRBD1 (5 bases). The CDR3 covers 14 residues. Looked up from germline, CDR1 is PRHDT and CDR2 is FYEKMQ (reference sequence). The germline V and J ends were trimmed by 3 bases and 4 bases, with 12 bases remaining between them. This CDR3 is CASSFDPGTYGYTF. The CDR3 DNA is TGTGCCAGCAGCTTTGACCCCGGGACCTATGGCTACACCTTC.

The CDR3 loop reads CASSLATLSYEQYF. Here the CDR3 DNA reads TGTGCCAGCAGCTTGGCCACCCTATCCTACGAGCAGTACTTC. The chain uses TRBV7-2 and TRBJ2-7, with D unclear. This CDR3 has 14 residues. V was cut by 3 bases and J by 1 base, with 10 bases left in between. CDR1 is SGHTA, CDR2 FQGNSA, per germline.

This clone occurred a few times. V is TRBV6-5 and J is TRBJ1-1; D unresolved. V was clipped by 6 bases and J by 4 bases, with 9 bases between them. The germline V gene encodes CDR1 MNHEY and CDR2 SVGAGI. CDR3 length: 12 residues. Here the CDR3 reads CASSATGTEAFF. The CDR3 DNA is TGTGCCAGCAGCGCCACGGGCACTGAAGCTTTCTTT.

This clone has more than one count but fewer than ten. In the same sample, other DNA sequences code for this CDR3. The gene calls are TRBV28 and TRBJ2-7; D is undetermined. CDR1 is MDHEN and CDR2 is SYDVKM in the germline V gene. V shed 4 bases and J shed 1 base, with 5 bases lying between them. The CDR3 loop spans 12 amino acids. CDR3 region: CASSSPSYEQYF. The CDR3 DNA follows: TGTGCCAGCAGTTCCCCGTCCTACGAGCAGTACTTC.

The chain joins TRBV6-5 to TRBJ1-1; D is unresolved. Germline V gene sequence: CDR1 MNHEY, CDR2 SVGAGI. Trimming removed 5 bases from V and 1 base from J, with 8 bases in between. The CDR3 sequence is 13 residues long. CDR3: CASSMYSNTEAFF. The CDR3 DNA reads as TGTGCCAGCAGTATGTACTCGAACACTGAAGCTTTCTTT.

This clone was seen only a few times. The chain couples TRBV15 to TRBJ2-1; 7 nucleotides align to TRBD1. V was clipped by 0 bases and J by 5 bases; unmatched bases: 1. From germline, CDR1 is LNHNV and CDR2 YYDKDF (reference sequence). The CDR3 has 14 amino acids. Written as DNA, the CDR3 is TGTGCCACCAGCAGAGATAGGGGGCACAATGAGCAGTTCTTC. Translating it yields CATSRDRGHNEQFF.

This chain uses TRBV5-1 with TRBJ2-2; no definite D call. Per the germline V gene, CDR1 is SGHRS and CDR2 is YFSETQ. This CDR3 spans 16 amino acids. Deletions cut 4 bases from V and 0 bases from J, with 13 bases between. For the CDR3, the DNA is TGCGCCAGCAGCCGCATAGTGGCTTCGAACACCGGGGAGCTGTTTTTT. Translated, it gives CASSRIVASNTGELFF.

CDR3 DNA sequence: TGTGCCTGGAGCCCGACAGGGCCCGAGCAGTACTTC. Amino acids: CAWSPTGPEQYF. This chain joins TRBV30 and TRBJ2-7; the match to TRBD1 covers 7 bases. In germline, CDR1 is GTSNPN, CDR2 SVGIG (reference sequence). The ends lost 3 bases at V and 6 bases at J; junction bases unmatched: 5. This CDR3 has 12 amino acids.

This sequence joins TRBV7-2 and TRBJ2-3; D tentatively fits TRBD1 or TRBD2 (6 bases each). The CDR3 sequence is 15 residues long. The V and J ends lost 1 base and 6 bases respectively, with 14 bases between them. The germline V gene has CDR1 SGHTA and CDR2 FQGNSA. CDR3 in DNA: TGTGCCAGCAGCTTAGTGGGGGGCGCAGGGGATACGCAGTATTTT. This encodes CASSLVGGAGDTQYF.

This clone occurred a few times. The chain joins TRBV4-2 to TRBJ2-1, with 7 positions matching TRBD1. Germline values: CDR1 LGHNA, CDR2 YNFKEQ. Unmatched junction bases numbered 4, after V lost 1 base and J lost 1 base. The length of the CDR3 is 16 residues. The CDR3 here is CASSQGLQGSYNEQFF. As DNA, the CDR3 is TGTGCCAGCAGCCAAGGACTACAGGGGTCCTACAATGAGCAGTTCTTC.

This chain links TRBV28 with TRBJ1-5; D remains unclear. Germline CDR1 reads MDHEN; CDR2 reads SYDVKM. Deletions cut 10 bases from V and 7 bases from J, with 14 bases between. This CDR3 is built from 12 residues. CDR3: CATKVWGQPQHF. The CDR3 DNA reads TGTGCCACCAAGGTTTGGGGACAGCCCCAGCATTTT. Filled out from reference TRBV28 and TRBJ1-5, the complete variable domain reads DVKVTQSSRYLVKRTGEKVFLECVQDMDHENMFWYRQDPGLGLRLIYFSYDVKMKEKGDIPEGYSVSREKKERFSLILESASTNQTSMYLCATKVWGQPQHFGDGTRLSIL.

In this sample, this clone turned up a few times. Different DNA sequences within this sample yield the same CDR3. The genes are TRBV7-2 and TRBJ1-1; possible D gene TRBD1, 5 bases. V shed 1 base and J shed 2 bases, with 8 bases lying between them. The germline CDR1 and CDR2 sequences are SGHTA and FQGNSA. This CDR3 has 14 amino acids. The CDR3 region is CASSLVGGNTEAFF. The CDR3 DNA reads as TGTGCCAGCAGCTTAGTTGGGGGTAACACTGAAGCTTTCTTT. The full variable domain, completed using reference TRBV7-2 and TRBJ1-1, is GAGVSQSPSNKVTEKGKDVELRCDPISGHTALYWYRQSLGQGLEFLIYFQGNSAPDKSGLPSDRFSAERTGGSVSTLTIQRTQQEDSAVYLCASSLVGGNTEAFFGQGTRLTVV.

The table lists this clone with a few counts. V gene TRBV7-9 combines with J gene TRBJ2-7; 8 bases are shared with TRBD1. The CDR3 is 14 amino acids. V was pared by 5 bases and J by 2 bases, with 5 bases of the junction left unmatched. Looked up from germline, CDR1 is SEHNR and CDR2 is FQNEAQ (reference sequence). The CDR3 region has the DNA TGTGCCAGCAGCCCCCAGACAGGGGCCTACGAGCAGTACTTC. As protein: CASSPQTGAYEQYF. The variable domain in full, completed from reference TRBV7-9 and TRBJ2-7, reads DTGVSQNPRHKITKRGQNVTFRCDPISEHNRLYWYRQTLGQGPEFLTYFQNEAQLEKSRLLSDRFSAERPKGSFSTLEIQRTEQGDSAMYLCASSPQTGAYEQYFGPGTRLTVT.

The chain uses TRBV10-3 and TRBJ2-5; D may match TRBD1 or TRBD2 (5 bases each). The V gene lost 6 bases and the J gene lost 14 bases, with 22 bases spanning the gap. Germline lookup yields CDR1 ENHRY and CDR2 SYGVKD. This CDR3 contains 13 residues. The chain's CDR3 is CAIRGVGSGGPYF. Written as DNA, the CDR3 is TGTGCCATCAGAGGGGTTGGGAGCGGTGGCCCCTACTTC.

The V call is TRBV30, the J call TRBJ2-3, with 7 bases matching TRBD1. The germline V gene has CDR1 GTSNPN and CDR2 SVGIG (reference sequence). This CDR3 spans 14 amino acids. The ends lost 0 bases at V and 5 bases at J; junction bases unmatched: 5. The CDR3 is CAWSVNRGQDTQYF. CDR3 in DNA: TGTGCCTGGAGTGTTAACAGGGGACAAGATACGCAGTATTTT. The full variable domain, its missing parts supplied by reference TRBV30 and TRBJ2-3, is SQTIHQWPATLVQPVGSPLSLECTVEGTSNPNLYWYRQAAGRGLQLLFYSVGIGQISSEVPQNLSASRPQDRQFILSSKKLLLSDSGFYLCAWSVNRGQDTQYFGPGTRLTVL.

This clone was recorded a few times. The chain couples TRBV14 to TRBJ2-1, with D maybe TRBD2 (6 bases). The CDR3 covers 16 residues. CDR1 and CDR2 from the germline V gene are SGHDN and FVKESK. Trimming shortened V by 4 bases and J by 6 bases, and 19 bases separated the two germline ends. The CDR3 sequence is CASSPLGLPGPNEQFF. The CDR3 nucleotides are TGTGCCAGCAGCCCTCTGGGACTGCCGGGGCCCAATGAGCAGTTCTTC.